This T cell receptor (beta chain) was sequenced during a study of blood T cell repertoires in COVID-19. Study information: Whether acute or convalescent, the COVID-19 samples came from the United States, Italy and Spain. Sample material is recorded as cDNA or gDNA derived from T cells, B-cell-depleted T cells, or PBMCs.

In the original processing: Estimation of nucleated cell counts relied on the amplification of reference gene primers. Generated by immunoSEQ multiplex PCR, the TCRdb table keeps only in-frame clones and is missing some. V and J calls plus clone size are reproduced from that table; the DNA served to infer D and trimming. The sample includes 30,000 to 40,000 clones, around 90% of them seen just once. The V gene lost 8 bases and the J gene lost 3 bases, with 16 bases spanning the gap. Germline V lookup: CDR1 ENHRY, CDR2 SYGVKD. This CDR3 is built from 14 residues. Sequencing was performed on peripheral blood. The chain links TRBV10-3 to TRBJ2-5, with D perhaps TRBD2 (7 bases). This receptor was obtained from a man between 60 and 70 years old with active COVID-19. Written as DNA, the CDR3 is TGTGCCATCGGGAGGGGGACAAATAAAGAGACCCAGTACTTC. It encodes CAIGRGTNKETQYF.